This T cell receptor beta chain is drawn from a study of shared clonotypes between healthy human individuals. Study-wide findings and caveats: With few donors, the genetic and exposure-history diversity represented was limited. A reduction in generation probabilities was seen for non-shared clonotypes relative to those shared by all four donors.

Sorted-subset replicate PCR reactions contained approximately 190 ng DNA, corresponding to about 30,000 T cell genomes. In the original analysis: In the immunoSEQ data, sequences were junction-only and lacked quality scores, so filtering differed. Repertoires were generated with immunoSEQ multiplex PCR, while TCRdb's copy carries only in-frame clones and drops some. That table supplies the V and J calls and clone size; D and trimming were determined from the DNA. The sample has about 2.4 million clones, over 85% seen once; the top ten hold approximately 0.36%. In regard to this clone: Its target is not known.

V lost 6 bases and J 4 bases, leaving 14 bases between the germline ends. This CDR3 region has 14 residues. CDR1 is MDHEN and CDR2 is SYDVKM in the germline V gene. This clonotype was sampled from a man aged 18-30 years in good health. Some clones in this sample may be carry-over from other donors' samples. The sequencing input was naive CD4+ T cells from PBMCs. Subset indicated: CD45RA+ positively selected. The V call is TRBV28, the J call TRBJ2-3; D is possibly TRBD1 (6 bases). CDR3 sequence reads: CASRTGWTPDTQYF. DNA of the CDR3: TGTGCCAGCAGGACAGGTTGGACTCCAGATACGCAGTATTTT.